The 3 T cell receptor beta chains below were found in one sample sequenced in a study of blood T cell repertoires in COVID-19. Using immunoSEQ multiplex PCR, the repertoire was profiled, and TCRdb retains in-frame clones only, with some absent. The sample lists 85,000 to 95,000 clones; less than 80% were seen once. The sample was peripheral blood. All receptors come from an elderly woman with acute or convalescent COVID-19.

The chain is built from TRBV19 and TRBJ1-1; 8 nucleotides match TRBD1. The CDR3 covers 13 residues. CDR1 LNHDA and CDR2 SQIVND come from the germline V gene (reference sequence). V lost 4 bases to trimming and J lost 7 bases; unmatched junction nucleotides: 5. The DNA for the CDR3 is TGTGCCAGTAGTAGAGGACAGGGTCTTGAAGCTTTCTTT. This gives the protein CASSRGQGLEAFF.

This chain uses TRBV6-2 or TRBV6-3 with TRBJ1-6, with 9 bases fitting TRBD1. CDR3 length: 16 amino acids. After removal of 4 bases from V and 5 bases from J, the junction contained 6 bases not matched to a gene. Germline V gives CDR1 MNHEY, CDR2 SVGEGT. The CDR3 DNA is TGTGCCAGCAGTTCGGGACAGGGTGTGGATAATTCACCCCTCCACTTT. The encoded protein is CASSSGQGVDNSPLHF.

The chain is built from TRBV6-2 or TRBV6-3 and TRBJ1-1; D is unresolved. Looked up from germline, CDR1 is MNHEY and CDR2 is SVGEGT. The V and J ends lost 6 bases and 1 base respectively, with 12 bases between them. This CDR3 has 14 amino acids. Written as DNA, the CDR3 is TGTGCCAGCAGCCAGGCGGGGAAGAACACTGAAGCTTTCTTT. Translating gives CASSQAGKNTEAFF.